Listed here are 20 T cell receptor beta chains from one sample, sequenced in a study of blood T cell repertoires in COVID-19. Profiled with immunoSEQ multiplex PCR; TCRdb holds only in-frame clones, not every one. This repertoire shows tens of thousands of clones, around nine tenths found once; its top ten account for 1% to 1.5%. The sample comprised peripheral blood. These receptors were collected from a middle-aged woman with acute or convalescent COVID-19.

The rearrangement joins TRBV7-9 to TRBJ1-1, with D possibly TRBD1 on 5 matching bases. Trimming took off 5 bases at V and 1 base at J, with 14 bases between the two ends. The CDR3 extends over 15 amino acids. Per germline, CDR1 SEHNR and CDR2 FQNEAQ (reference sequence). CDR3 region: CASSPRGVANTEAFF. DNA for the CDR3: TGTGCCAGCAGCCCCCGGGGGGTAGCGAACACTGAAGCTTTCTTT.

The chain couples TRBV5-1 to TRBJ1-5; 7 bases align to TRBD1. CDR1 and CDR2 from the germline V gene are SGHRS and YFSETQ. V lost 4 bases, J lost 4 bases, and 5 bases stayed unmatched. This CDR3 comprises 14 residues. The CDR3: CASSLGQSNQPQHF. The CDR3 coding sequence is TGCGCCAGCAGCCTGGGACAGTCGAATCAGCCCCAGCATTTT.

This clone was seen only once. V and J are TRBV28 and TRBJ2-3, with 9 bases that match TRBD1. This CDR3 is 13 amino acids long. J gave up 5 bases and V 6 bases, and 3 bases lay outside the gene matches. Germline-derived CDR1 and CDR2 are MDHEN and SYDVKM. Here the CDR3 DNA reads TGTGCCAGCAGAGCGGACAGGGGAGATACGCAGTATTTT. This translates into CASRADRGDTQYF.

The J gene is TRBJ2-5, the V gene TRBV18; possible D gene TRBD1, 6 bases. Germline lookup yields CDR1 KGHSH and CDR2 LQKENI. This CDR3 comprises 14 residues. Trimming took off 3 bases at V and 3 bases at J, with 11 bases between the two ends. The CDR3 bases are TGTGCCAGCTCACCTTACAGGGTTGAAGAGACCCAGTACTTC. Translation gives CASSPYRVEETQYF.

The rearrangement uses TRBV7-9 and TRBJ2-3; no firm D call. The CDR3 spans 12 residues. Trimming cost V 8 bases and J 5 bases, with 11 bases left between them. Germline CDR1 SEHNR, CDR2 FQNEAQ (reference sequence). The CDR3: CASAMAEDTQYF. The CDR3 DNA sequence: TGTGCCAGCGCCATGGCCGAAGATACGCAGTATTTT.

This chain connects TRBV2 to TRBJ2-5, with a possible D match to TRBD2 (6 bases). Germline values: CDR1 SNHLY, CDR2 FYNNEI. CDR3 length: 14 residues. V gave up 1 base and J gave up 4 bases, with 10 bases separating them. For the CDR3, the DNA is TGTGCCAGCAGTGAAGTGGGCGGGACAGAGACCCAGTACTTC. Translation gives CASSEVGGTETQYF.

A few counts support this clone. The chain carries TRBV6-1 and TRBJ1-2, with D possibly matching TRBD1 (6 bases). Germline CDR1 is MNHNS and CDR2 is SASEGT. This CDR3 region has 13 residues. V was clipped by 1 base and J by 8 bases, with 11 bases between them. The CDR3 spells CASSEGTDLGYTF. The CDR3 DNA reads as TGTGCCAGCAGTGAAGGGACAGACCTAGGCTACACCTTC.

In its sample, this clone was seen once. The chain joins TRBV10-3 to TRBJ1-5; TRBD1 matches 8 bases. The CDR3 is made up of 15 amino acids. The J segment lost 6 bases and the V segment lost 3 bases, leaving 7 bases of the junction unmatched. CDR1 is ENHRY and CDR2 is SYGVKD in the germline V gene. This chain's CDR3 is CAISESRTGIQPQHF. The CDR3 DNA sequence: TGTGCCATCAGTGAAAGCCGGACAGGGATTCAGCCCCAGCATTTT.

The chain carries TRBV7-2 and TRBJ2-2, with 10 bases lining up with TRBD1. The CDR3 is 15 amino acids. The junction had 9 bases not matched to a gene; V was cut back by 7 bases and J by 7 bases. CDR1 is SGHTA and CDR2 is FQGNSA in the germline V gene. Written as DNA, the CDR3 is TGTGCCAGCACCTACCGGGACAGGGGCAACGGGGAGCTGTTTTTT. Its protein product is CASTYRDRGNGELFF. The whole variable domain, filled in from reference TRBV7-2 and TRBJ2-2, reads GAGVSQSPSNKVTEKGKDVELRCDPISGHTALYWYRQSLGQGLEFLIYFQGNSAPDKSGLPSDRFSAERTGGSVSTLTIQRTQQEDSAVYLCASTYRDRGNGELFFGEGSRLTVL.

The DNA of the CDR3 is TGTGCCAGCAGTACCGGGACAGTCACAGATACGCAGTATTTT. Its translation: CASSTGTVTDTQYF. The chain joins TRBV7-9 to TRBJ2-3; 7 bases align to TRBD1. The J segment lost 2 bases and the V segment lost 6 bases, leaving 5 bases of the junction unmatched. The CDR3 extends over 14 amino acids. Germline loops: CDR1 SEHNR, CDR2 FQNEAQ (reference sequence).

V and J are TRBV28 and TRBJ2-5; D is perhaps TRBD2 (6 bases). V was pared by 5 bases and J by 5 bases, with 18 bases between. The germline CDR1 and CDR2 sequences are MDHEN and SYDVKM. This CDR3 region has 15 residues. CDR3 bases: TGTGCCAGCAGTCCGCGGGACGCAGCCAAGGAGACCCAGTACTTC. As protein: CASSPRDAAKETQYF.

Notes on this clone: Compared with germline, one end of the junction differs, possibly owing to a read error. This chain joins TRBV2 and TRBJ2-1, with TRBD2 as a possible D gene (7 bases). This CDR3 is built from 10 residues. Per the germline V gene, CDR1 is SNHLY and CDR2 is FYNNEI. The CDR3 coding sequence is TGTGCCAGCAGAGGGGGAGGGGAGGTCTTC. It yields the protein CASRGGGEVF.

This chain joins TRBV7-8 and TRBJ2-3; 12 bases match TRBD1. The CDR3 covers 17 residues. Germline CDR1 SGHVS, CDR2 FQNEAQ. V was pared by 4 bases and J by 2 bases, with 7 bases of the junction left unmatched. The CDR3 DNA is TGTGCCAGCAGCTCAATACCGGGACAGGGGGCCACAGATACGCAGTATTTT. This codes for CASSSIPGQGATDTQYF. Variable domain in full (rest from reference TRBV7-8 and TRBJ2-3): GAGVSQSPRYKVAKRGQDVALRCDPISGHVSLFWYQQALGQGPEFLTYFQNEAQLDKSGLPSDRFFAERPEGSVSTLKIQRTQQEDSAVYLCASSSIPGQGATDTQYFGPGTRLTVL.

The genes are TRBV6-5 and TRBJ2-7; no clear D. In germline, CDR1 is MNHEY, CDR2 SVGAGI. There are 15 residues in the CDR3. Trimming took 2 bases from V and 6 from J, leaving 17 bases between them. CDR3 residues: CASSYPSLYGREQYF. The CDR3 coding sequence is TGTGCCAGCAGTTACCCGAGCTTGTACGGTCGCGAGCAGTACTTC.

This clone was observed a single time. The chain is built from TRBV12-1 and TRBJ2-1; the tabulated D call, TRBD1, remains unverified against the DNA. TRBV12-1 corresponds to a pseudogene. The CDR3 is 17 amino acids. CDR3: CASSFFDFGTVHNEQFF. In DNA, the CDR3 is TGTGCCAGCAGCTTTTTTGATTTTGGGACAGTCCACAATGAGCAGTTCTTC.

This sequence joins TRBV9 and TRBJ2-2; weak D call: TRBD1 (5 bases). This CDR3 spans 15 amino acids. V lost 3 bases and J lost 0, with 9 bases in between. Germline values: CDR1 SGDLS, CDR2 YYNGEE. CDR3 region: CASSAGHSNTGELFF. Here the CDR3 DNA reads TGTGCCAGCAGCGCAGGACACTCGAACACCGGGGAGCTGTTTTTT.

The CDR3 is CASSVQGAGNEQFF. In nucleotides, the CDR3 is TGCGCCAGCAGCGTACAGGGGGCGGGCAATGAGCAGTTCTTC. This sequence joins TRBV5-1 and TRBJ2-1; 9 bases match TRBD1. Losses at the gene ends were 4 bases for V and 6 bases for J; bases not matched to a gene: 5. The CDR3 loop spans 14 amino acids. Per the germline V gene, CDR1 is SGHRS and CDR2 is YFSETQ. Looking up the rest from reference TRBV5-1 and TRBJ2-1 gives the full variable domain: KAGVTQTPRYLIKTRGQQVTLSCSPISGHRSVSWYQQTPGQGLQFLFEYFSETQRNKGNFPGRFSGRQFSNSRSEMNVSTLELGDSALYLCASSVQGAGNEQFFGPGTRLTVL.

The chain combines TRBV7-2 with TRBJ2-7; possibly TRBD2 for D (6 bases). V gave up 5 bases and J gave up 1 base, with 12 bases separating them. The CDR3 length is 14 residues. CDR1 and CDR2 from the germline V gene are SGHTA and FQGNSA. The CDR3: CASSPNSGSYEQYF. The CDR3 DNA reads TGTGCCAGCAGCCCAAATAGCGGATCCTACGAGCAGTACTTC.

This clone was seen a handful of times. The chain links TRBV4-1 to TRBJ2-2; 12 bases map to TRBD2. Unmatched junction bases numbered 15, after V lost 3 bases and J lost 7 bases. The CDR3 contains 19 residues. The germline V gene encodes CDR1 MGHRA and CDR2 YSYEKL. The CDR3 region is CASSHFNWASGRAIGELFF. For the CDR3, the DNA is TGCGCCAGCAGCCATTTTAATTGGGCTAGCGGGAGGGCCATCGGGGAGCTGTTTTTT.

CDR3 amino acids: CASSISTGAYEQYF. The CDR3 DNA sequence: TGTGCCAGCAGTATATCAACAGGAGCCTACGAGCAGTACTTC. V usage is TRBV28 and J usage is TRBJ2-7; maybe TRBD1 (5 bases). Trimming cost V 5 bases and J 2 bases, with 13 bases left between them. Germline-derived CDR1 and CDR2 are MDHEN and SYDVKM. The CDR3 extends over 14 amino acids.